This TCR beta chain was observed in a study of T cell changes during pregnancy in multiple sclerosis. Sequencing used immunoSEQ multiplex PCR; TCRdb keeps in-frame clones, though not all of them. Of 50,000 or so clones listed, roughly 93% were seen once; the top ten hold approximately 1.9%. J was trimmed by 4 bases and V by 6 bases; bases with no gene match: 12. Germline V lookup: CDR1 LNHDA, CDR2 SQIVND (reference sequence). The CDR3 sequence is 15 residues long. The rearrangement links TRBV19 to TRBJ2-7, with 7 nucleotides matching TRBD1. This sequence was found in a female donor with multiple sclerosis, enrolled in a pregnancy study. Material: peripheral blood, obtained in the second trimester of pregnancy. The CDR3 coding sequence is TGTGCCAGTAGCCGACAGGGTCCTCAAACTTACGAGCAGTACTTC. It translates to CASSRQGPQTYEQYF.